These T cell receptor beta chains were read from a single sample in a study of cytotoxic CD8 clonotypes in ibrutinib-treated CLL. Some clones are missing from TCRdb's copy, which holds only in-frame ones; the method was immunoSEQ multiplex PCR. The sample yields some 310,000 clones, roughly 79% seen once. The sample was PBMCs, taken before ibrutinib treatment. The receptors shown here come from a human donor with chronic lymphocytic leukemia. Both conserved end residues are part of each CDR3. A D gene is named only where the DNA matches it firmly. The size entry is marked missing in some rows and otherwise reads once, few, many or a size class.

14	TRBV5-1	TRBD2	TRBJ2-7	few	CASSPGTSSYEQYF	TGCGCCAGCAGCCCCGGGACTAGTTCTTACGAGCAGTACTTC
15	TRBV9	.	TRBJ1-5	once	CASSVGGHSNQPQHF	TGTGCCAGCAGCGTAGGCGGACATAGCAATCAGCCCCAGCATTTT
12	TRBV27	.	TRBJ2-7	.	CASSFQGSEQYF	TGTGCCAGCAGTTTCCAGGGTTCCGAGCAGTACTTC
16	TRBV5-1	TRBD1	TRBJ2-7	.	CASSLAPGQGTDEQYF	TGCGCCAGCAGCTTGGCCCCGGGACAGGGGACGGACGAGCAGTACTTC
13	TRBV5-1	.	TRBJ2-7	.	CASSLGRGNEQYF	TGCGCCAGCAGCTTGGGCCGAGGGAACGAGCAGTACTTC
19	TRBV11-2	TRBD2	TRBJ2-5	.	CASSLYLSSGRAHQETQYF	TGTGCCAGCAGCTTATACCTCTCTAGCGGGAGGGCTCACCAAGAGACCCAGTACTTC
13	TRBV9	.	TRBJ1-2	.	CASSVDSLYGYTF	TGTGCCAGCAGCGTAGATTCTCTCTATGGCTACACCTTC
14	TRBV30	.	TRBJ1-1	.	CAGGRNGMNTEAFF	TGTGCCGGGGGGCGTAACGGGATGAACACTGAAGCTTTCTTT
13	TRBV27	.	TRBJ1-2	.	CASSWTVNYGYTF	TGTGCCAGCAGTTGGACGGTAAACTATGGCTACACCTTC
15	TRBV29-1	.	TRBJ1-2	.	CSVSPGGLVNYGYTF	TGCAGCGTCTCGCCCGGGGGGTTAGTAAACTATGGCTACACCTTC
13	TRBV11-3	.	TRBJ2-7	once	CASSLTIPTEQYF	TGTGCCAGCAGCTTAACAATTCCTACGGAGCAGTACTTC
15	TRBV4-2	TRBD2	TRBJ2-3	.	CASSQEASGRDTQYF	TGTGCCAGCAGCCAAGAGGCTAGCGGGAGAGATACGCAGTATTTT
13	TRBV5-1	.	TRBJ1-1	.	CASTREGGTEAFF	TGCGCCAGCACCCGGGAGGGAGGCACTGAAGCTTTCTTT
11	TRBV7-9	.	TRBJ1-2	.	CASSTGLLYTF	TGTGCCAGCAGCACGGGCCTGCTCTACACCTTC
13	TRBV19	.	TRBJ1-4	.	CASTDSPYEKLFF	TGTGCCAGTACAGATAGCCCCTATGAAAAACTGTTTTTT
17	TRBV12-5	TRBD1	TRBJ1-4	.	CASGLIGPGQENEKLFF	TGTGCTAGTGGTTTGATTGGCCCGGGACAGGAGAATGAAAAACTGTTTTTT
16	TRBV5-6	TRBD1	TRBJ1-6	.	CASSLVGTGANSPLHF	TGTGCCAGCAGCTTGGTAGGGACAGGGGCTAATTCACCCCTCCACTTT
18	TRBV5-4	.	TRBJ1-4	.	CASSLVRGREATNEKLFF	TGTGCCAGCAGCTTGGTGCGGGGCAGGGAGGCAACTAATGAAAAACTGTTTTTT
16	TRBV15	.	TRBJ2-7	.	CATSRDLGSQSYEQYF	TGTGCCACCAGCAGAGATCTGGGCAGCCAGTCATACGAGCAGTACTTC
14	TRBV6-1	.	TRBJ1-5	.	CASLETGDNQPQHF	TGTGCCAGCCTTGAGACAGGAGACAATCAGCCCCAGCATTTT
15	TRBV6-5	TRBD1	TRBJ2-7	once	CASSYSGGQRGEQYF	TGTGCCAGCAGTTACTCAGGGGGACAGCGAGGGGAGCAGTACTTC
14	TRBV6-6	TRBD1	TRBJ1-5	few	CASSSTGGNQPQHF	TGTGCCAGCAGTTCAACAGGGGGGAATCAGCCCCAGCATTTT
14	TRBV27	TRBD1	TRBJ2-4	.	CASSPGQGRNIQYF	TGTGCCAGCAGTCCAGGACAGGGTAGAAACATTCAGTACTTC
15	TRBV10-3	.	TRBJ2-1	.	CAISLTGRSENEQFF	TGTGCCATCAGTTTGACAGGGAGGTCGGAAAATGAGCAGTTCTTC
14	TRBV28	.	TRBJ2-5	.	CASSPDLGVETQYF	TGTGCCAGCAGTCCCGACCTTGGGGTGGAGACCCAGTACTTC
15	TRBV29-1	TRBD2	TRBJ2-1	.	CSVDFSGSSYNEQFF	TGCAGCGTTGACTTCAGCGGGAGCTCCTACAATGAGCAGTTCTTC
15	TRBV7-9	TRBD2	TRBJ2-1	many	CASSRGTSGDNEQFF	TGTGCCAGCAGCCGAGGGACTAGCGGCGACAATGAGCAGTTCTTC
12	TRBV30	.	TRBJ1-2	once	CAWSVGHDGYTF	TGTGCCTGGAGTGTAGGGCACGATGGCTACACCTTC
15	TRBV11-3	.	TRBJ2-1	.	CASSFVAGSYNEQFF	TGTGCCAGCAGCTTCGTAGCAGGCTCCTACAATGAGCAGTTCTTC
14	TRBV30	TRBD2	TRBJ2-7	once	CAWSALAGGYEQYF	TGTGCCTGGAGTGCGCTAGCGGGAGGTTACGAGCAGTACTTC